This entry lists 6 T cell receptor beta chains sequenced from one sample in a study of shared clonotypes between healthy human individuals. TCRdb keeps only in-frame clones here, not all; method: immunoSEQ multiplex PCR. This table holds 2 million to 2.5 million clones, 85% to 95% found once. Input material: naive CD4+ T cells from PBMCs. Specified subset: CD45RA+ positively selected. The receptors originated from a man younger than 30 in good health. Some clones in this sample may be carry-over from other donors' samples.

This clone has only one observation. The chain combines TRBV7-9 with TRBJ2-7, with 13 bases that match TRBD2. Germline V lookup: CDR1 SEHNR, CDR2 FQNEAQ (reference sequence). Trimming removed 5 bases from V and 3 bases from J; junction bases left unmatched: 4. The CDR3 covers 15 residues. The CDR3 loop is CASSPTSGRNYEQYF. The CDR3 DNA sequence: TGTGCCAGCAGCCCGACTAGCGGGAGGAACTACGAGCAGTACTTC. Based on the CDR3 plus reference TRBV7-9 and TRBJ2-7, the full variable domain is DTGVSQNPRHKITKRGQNVTFRCDPISEHNRLYWYRQTLGQGPEFLTYFQNEAQLEKSRLLSDRFSAERPKGSFSTLEIQRTEQGDSAMYLCASSPTSGRNYEQYFGPGTRLTVT.

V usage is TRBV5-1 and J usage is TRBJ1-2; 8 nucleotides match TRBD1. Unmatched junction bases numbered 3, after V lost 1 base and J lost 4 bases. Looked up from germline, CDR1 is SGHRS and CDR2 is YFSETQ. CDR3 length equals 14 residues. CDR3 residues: CASSLSDRGYGYTF. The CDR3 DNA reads TGCGCCAGCAGCTTGTCAGACAGGGGCTATGGCTACACCTTC.

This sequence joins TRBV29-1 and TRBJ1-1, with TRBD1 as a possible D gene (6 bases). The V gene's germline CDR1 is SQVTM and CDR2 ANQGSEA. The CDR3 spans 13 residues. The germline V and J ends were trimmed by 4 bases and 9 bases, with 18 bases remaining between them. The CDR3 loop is CSVGHGGARKAFF. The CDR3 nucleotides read TGCAGCGTTGGCCATGGGGGGGCAAGGAAAGCTTTCTTT.

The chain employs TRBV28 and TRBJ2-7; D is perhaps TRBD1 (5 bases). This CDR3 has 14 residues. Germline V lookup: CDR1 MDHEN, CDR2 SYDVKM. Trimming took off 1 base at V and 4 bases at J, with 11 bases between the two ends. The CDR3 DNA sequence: TGTGCCAGCAGTTTATTCCAGGGCCGTTACGAGCAGTACTTC. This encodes CASSLFQGRYEQYF.

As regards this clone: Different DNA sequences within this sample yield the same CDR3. This CDR3 is CASSLGTSGRGETQYF. CDR3 nucleotides: TGTGCCAGCAGCTTAGGGACTAGCGGGAGGGGAGAGACCCAGTACTTC. This chain links TRBV7-3 with TRBJ2-5, with 16 bases that match TRBD2. This CDR3 spans 16 amino acids. Germline V gives CDR1 SGHTA, CDR2 FQGTGA. Germline trimming cut 2 bases from V and 4 bases from J; bases unmatched to any gene: 1. Full variable domain (remainder filled in from reference TRBV7-3 and TRBJ2-5): GAGVSQTPSNKVTEKGKYVELRCDPISGHTALYWYRQSLGQGPEFLIYFQGTGAADDSGLPNDRFFAVRPEGSVSTLKIQRTERGDSAVYLCASSLGTSGRGETQYFGPGTRLLVL.

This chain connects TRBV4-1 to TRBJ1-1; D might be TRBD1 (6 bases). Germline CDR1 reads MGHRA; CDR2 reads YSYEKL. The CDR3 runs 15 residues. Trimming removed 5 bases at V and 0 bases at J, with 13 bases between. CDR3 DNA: TGCGCCAGCAGCAAAATTGGACAGTTGAACACTGAAGCTTTCTTT. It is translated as CASSKIGQLNTEAFF.